A single sample is the source of the 32 T cell receptor beta chains below, sequenced in a study of T cell responses to AZD1222 COVID-19 vaccine. Produced via immunoSEQ multiplex PCR; TCRdb's table is partial and in-frame only. The data contain approximately 120,000 clones, 75% to 90% of them singletons. The sequencing here drew on peripheral blood, taken on day 0 of MenACWY control vaccination. The receptors derive from an adult in good health.

The rearrangement links TRBV5-4 to TRBJ1-2; the match to TRBD1 covers 9 bases. CDR3 size: 18 residues. From germline, CDR1 is SGHNT and CDR2 YYREEE (reference sequence). V was pared by 0 bases and J by 4 bases, with 13 bases of the junction left unmatched. CDR3 nucleotide sequence: TGTGCCAGCAGCTTGGCCGGACAGGGGCATAGGACCCCCTATGGCTACACCTTC. Its translation: CASSLAGQGHRTPYGYTF.

The J gene is TRBJ2-1, the V gene TRBV10-3, with 7 bases aligning to TRBD1. The CDR3 is 15 residues long. J gave up 5 bases and V 6 bases, and 10 bases lay outside the gene matches. CDR1 and CDR2 (germline): ENHRY, SYGVKD. CDR3 protein: CAIRMGDSPNNEQFF. CDR3 in DNA: TGTGCCATCAGGATGGGGGACAGCCCCAACAATGAGCAGTTCTTC.

This chain uses TRBV11-3 with TRBJ2-3, with D unclear. Trimming shortened V by 4 bases and J by 2 bases, and 1 base separated the two germline ends. The CDR3 extends over 11 amino acids. Per the germline V gene, CDR1 is SGHNT and CDR2 is YENEEA. The CDR3 sequence is CASSYTDTQYF. DNA of the CDR3: TGTGCCAGCAGCTACACAGATACGCAGTATTTT. The full variable domain, in which reference TRBV11-3 and TRBJ2-3 provide the parts outside the CDR3, is EAGVVQSPRYKIIEKKQPVAFWCNPISGHNTLYWYLQNLGQGPELLIRYENEEAVDDSQLPKDRFSAERLKGVDSTLKIQPAELGDSAVYLCASSYTDTQYFGPGTRLTVL.

This clone was detected only once. The gene calls are TRBV7-8 and TRBJ1-4; no reliable D call. The V end was cut by 5 bases, the J end by 1 base, with 20 bases between. The germline V gene encodes CDR1 SGHVS and CDR2 FQNEAQ. This CDR3 has 18 amino acids. CDR3 DNA: TGTGCCAGCAGCCAACAAAGGGCGGGGTTGGAAACTAATGAAAAACTGTTTTTT. Protein sequence: CASSQQRAGLETNEKLFF.

The rearrangement links TRBV27 to TRBJ1-1, with D uncertain. The CDR3 sequence is 13 residues long. V shed 5 bases and J shed 3 bases, with 10 bases lying between them. The V gene's germline CDR1 is MNHEY and CDR2 SMNVEV (reference sequence). The CDR3 loop reads CASSVRGYTEAFF. The CDR3 DNA reads TGTGCCAGCAGTGTCCGGGGTTACACTGAAGCTTTCTTT.

The V call is TRBV6-1, the J call TRBJ2-7; D may match TRBD1 or TRBD2 (6 bases each). The CDR3 covers 13 residues. Germline V gene sequence: CDR1 MNHNS, CDR2 SASEGT. V was clipped by 3 bases and J by 6 bases, with 12 bases between them. The CDR3 DNA sequence: TGTGCCAGCAGTGATGGGGGGCTCGGCGAGCAGTACTTC. This sequence encodes CASSDGGLGEQYF.

The genes are TRBV3-1 (or the pseudogene TRBV3-2) and TRBJ2-1, with TRBD2 matching over 12 bases. CDR1 is LGHDT, CDR2 YNNKEL, per germline (reference sequence). J was trimmed by 8 bases and V by 8 bases; bases with no gene match: 10. The CDR3 length is 15 residues. The CDR3 bases are TGTGCCAGCTCACCGACTAGCGGGAGATCGGATGAGCAGTTCTTC. Encoded protein: CASSPTSGRSDEQFF.

This rearrangement joins TRBV29-1 to TRBJ2-3; either TRBD1 or TRBD2 may fit D (6 bases each). Germline V lookup: CDR1 SQVTM, CDR2 ANQGSEA. CDR3 size: 14 residues. V was cut by 2 bases and J by 0 bases, with 9 bases left in between. The CDR3 coding sequence is TGCAGCGTTGAATCGGGGGCTAGCACAGATACGCAGTATTTT. As protein: CSVESGASTDTQYF.

The chain is built from TRBV18 and TRBJ1-1, with D possibly being TRBD1 (5 bases). The germline gives CDR1 KGHSH, CDR2 LQKENI. V was clipped by 1 base and J by 0 bases, with 12 bases between them. The CDR3 is made up of 16 amino acids. In nucleotides, the CDR3 is TGTGCCAGCTCACCACAGTGGGGCGTTATGAACACTGAAGCTTTCTTT. Residues: CASSPQWGVMNTEAFF.

This sequence joins TRBV7-2 and TRBJ1-5; 7 nucleotides align to TRBD1. With 4 bases clipped from V and 2 bases from J, the junction kept 8 bases outside the gene matches. This CDR3 is 16 amino acids long. CDR1 and CDR2 from the germline V gene are SGHTA and FQGNSA. CDR3 in DNA: TGTGCCAGCAGCTCGAGACAGGGTGTAGGCAATCAGCCCCAGCATTTT. Translation: CASSSRQGVGNQPQHF.

The V and J genes are TRBV7-9 and TRBJ1-1, with D possibly matching TRBD1 (5 bases). This CDR3 has 16 residues. With 3 bases removed from V and 0 bases from J, the gap between germline ends came to 14 bases. CDR1 is SEHNR, CDR2 FQNEAQ, per germline (reference sequence). CDR3 loop: CASSFQYGAMNTEAFF. In DNA form, the CDR3 reads TGTGCCAGCAGCTTTCAATATGGGGCAATGAACACTGAAGCTTTCTTT.

This sequence joins TRBV9 and TRBJ2-1, with 11 nucleotides matching TRBD2. Trimming took 3 bases from V and 7 from J; bases not matched to a gene: 3. The CDR3 has 14 residues. Germline values: CDR1 SGDLS, CDR2 YYNGEE. CDR3 in DNA: TGTGCCAGCAGCGCCCCTAGCGGGAGGAATGAGCAGTTCTTC. Protein product: CASSAPSGRNEQFF.

Here the CDR3 reads CASSLDRDRPSYEQYF. The CDR3 DNA sequence: TGTGCCAGCAGCTTAGATCGGGACAGGCCCTCCTACGAGCAGTACTTC. The chain has TRBV11-3 and TRBJ2-7, with 8 bases aligning to TRBD1. The CDR3 sequence is 16 residues long. V lost 0 bases and J lost 0; bases outside the gene matches: 4. The germline V gene encodes CDR1 SGHNT and CDR2 YENEEA.

The chain employs TRBV6-5 and TRBJ1-1; 7 bases map to TRBD1. The CDR3 runs to 13 residues. Germline V gene data show CDR1 as MNHEY and CDR2 as SVGAGI. After removal of 7 bases from V and 1 base from J, the junction contained 3 bases not matched to a gene. DNA of the CDR3: TGTGCCAGCAAAGGGGACAGGAACACTGAAGCTTTCTTT. Translation gives CASKGDRNTEAFF.

The chain carries TRBV5-6 and TRBJ1-2; D is unresolved. CDR3 size: 14 residues. V dropped 5 bases and J dropped 0 bases, with 11 bases sitting between them. Per the germline V gene, CDR1 is SGHDT and CDR2 is YYEEEE. CDR3 residues: CASSLTHTNYGYTF. As DNA, the CDR3 is TGTGCCAGCAGTCTTACACATACTAACTATGGCTACACCTTC.

The chain couples TRBV30 to TRBJ2-3; D ambiguous. The germline CDR1 and CDR2 sequences are GTSNPN and SVGIG (reference sequence). V dropped 2 bases and J dropped 5 bases, with 8 bases sitting between them. The CDR3 length is 12 residues. CDR3 sequence reads: CAWSPVRDTQYF. The CDR3 nucleotides read TGTGCCTGGAGTCCCGTCCGAGATACGCAGTATTTT.

This clone was counted once. The chain couples TRBV5-1 to TRBJ1-2; 8 positions agree with TRBD1. Germline V CDR1 and CDR2: SGHRS, YFSETQ. The CDR3 loop spans 15 amino acids. Trimming at V came to 4 bases and at J to 4 bases, leaving 9 bases not matched to a gene. The CDR3: CASSPSGQVLYGYTF. CDR3 sequence (DNA): TGCGCCAGCAGCCCCTCGGGACAGGTACTCTATGGCTACACCTTC.

This chain connects TRBV7-9 to TRBJ2-7, with 11 bases that match TRBD2. J lost 2 bases, V lost 5 bases, and 2 bases had no gene match. Per germline, CDR1 SEHNR and CDR2 FQNEAQ (reference sequence). This CDR3 is 14 amino acids long. As DNA, the CDR3 is TGTGCCAGCAGCAGACTAGCGGGAACCTACGAGCAGTACTTC. Translating it yields CASSRLAGTYEQYF.

The chain joins TRBV7-9 to TRBJ2-2, with TRBD2 identical over 9 bases. Germline V gene data show CDR1 as SEHNR and CDR2 as FQNEAQ (reference sequence). This CDR3 spans 18 amino acids. V was clipped by 5 bases and J by 0 bases; unmatched bases: 10. The CDR3, as DNA: TGTGCCAGCAGCCATCCCGGACTAGCGACGCCGAACACCGGGGAGCTGTTTTTT. It encodes CASSHPGLATPNTGELFF.

The chain combines TRBV5-1 with TRBJ1-1; 8 bases map to TRBD1. CDR3 size: 14 residues. Looked up from germline, CDR1 is SGHRS and CDR2 is YFSETQ. V was pared by 3 bases and J by 8 bases, with 9 bases of the junction left unmatched. DNA for the CDR3: TGCGCCAGCAGCTATGGACAGGGAATGGCCGAAGCTTTCTTT. This translates into CASSYGQGMAEAFF.

The CDR3 here is CASSRPGSGYGYTF. CDR3 nucleotides: TGTGCCAGCAGCCGACCGGGGTCCGGGTATGGCTACACCTTC. This chain joins TRBV5-5 and TRBJ1-2; the D is unclear. The CDR3 contains 14 residues. Germline CDR1 and CDR2: SGHKS and YYEKEE (reference sequence). V lost 4 bases to trimming and J lost 5 bases, with 15 bases between them.

The chain couples TRBV30 to TRBJ2-7; perhaps TRBD1 as D (5 bases). V lost 0 bases to trimming and J lost 0 bases, with 9 bases between them. Germline V lookup: CDR1 GTSNPN, CDR2 SVGIG (reference sequence). There are 14 residues in the CDR3. The CDR3 loop is CAWSVRGISYEQYF. The CDR3 DNA follows: TGTGCCTGGAGTGTTAGGGGTATCTCCTACGAGCAGTACTTC. The complete variable domain, with remaining parts taken from reference TRBV30 and TRBJ2-7, reads SQTIHQWPATLVQPVGSPLSLECTVEGTSNPNLYWYRQAAGRGLQLLFYSVGIGQISSEVPQNLSASRPQDRQFILSSKKLLLSDSGFYLCAWSVRGISYEQYFGPGTRLTVT.

The chain has TRBV25-1 and TRBJ1-6; D might be TRBD1 (6 bases). V lost 0 bases and J lost 7, with 10 bases in between. Germline-derived CDR1 and CDR2 are MGHDK and SYGVNS. The CDR3 extends over 15 amino acids. Here the CDR3 reads CASSEYGGANSPLHF. The CDR3 DNA sequence: TGTGCCAGCAGTGAATACGGGGGGGCCAATTCACCCCTCCACTTT. Full variable domain (outside the CDR3, taken from reference TRBV25-1 and TRBJ1-6): EADIYQTPRYLVIGTGKKITLECSQTMGHDKMYWYQQDPGMELHLIHYSYGVNSTEKGDLSSESTVSRIRTEHFPLTLESARPSHTSQYLCASSEYGGANSPLHFGNGTRLTVT.

Details on this clone: It is unclear where the CDR3 begins or ends on the DNA, so no DNA is shown, and the CDR3 is as TCRdb lists it. The CDR3 reads CASSPSVPGMRNTEAFF. The rearrangement links TRBV5-1 to TRBJ1-1; the table gives TRBD1 as D, unverified against the DNA. Germline V gene data show CDR1 as SGHRS and CDR2 as YFSETQ. The CDR3 region is 17 residues in length, termini included.

This clone has just one count. The genes are TRBV7-6 and TRBJ2-1, with D possibly being TRBD2 (6 bases). V was clipped by 5 bases and J by 4 bases, with 9 bases between them. The germline CDR1 and CDR2 sequences are SGHVS and FNYEAQ. The CDR3 is 13 amino acids. The DNA of the CDR3 is TGTGCCAGCAGCCCCGGGACTTACAATGAGCAGTTCTTC. The encoded protein is CASSPGTYNEQFF.

The CDR3 sequence is CASSQELHLSSYEQYF. The CDR3 coding sequence is TGTGCCAGCAGCCAAGAATTACACCTCAGCTCCTACGAGCAGTACTTC. The chain joins TRBV4-2 to TRBJ2-7; D is unclear. The CDR3 is made up of 16 amino acids. CDR1 is LGHNA and CDR2 is YNFKEQ in the germline V gene. V was trimmed by 0 bases and J by 0 bases, leaving 12 bases between them.

V gene TRBV7-2 combines with J gene TRBJ2-5; D unresolved. The CDR3 consists of 14 residues. Trimming took off 1 base at V and 1 base at J, with 7 bases between the two ends. Germline V gene sequence: CDR1 SGHTA, CDR2 FQGNSA. CDR3 sequence reads: CASSLDRVQETQYF. The CDR3 bases are TGTGCCAGCAGCTTAGATAGGGTCCAAGAGACCCAGTACTTC.

This clone was found a few times. The chain carries TRBV5-8 and TRBJ2-3; 7 bases are a match to TRBD2. Germline lookup yields CDR1 SGHTS and CDR2 YDEGEE. This CDR3 region has 15 residues. With 2 bases clipped from V and 0 bases from J, the junction kept 3 bases outside the gene matches. The CDR3 DNA follows: TGTGCCAGCAGCTTCTTAGCGGGTAGCACAGATACGCAGTATTTT. It codes for CASSFLAGSTDTQYF.

The rearrangement joins TRBV5-1 to TRBJ1-1, with D uncertain. Trimming left V 4 bases short and J 3 bases short, with 13 bases between. Germline V CDR1 and CDR2: SGHRS, YFSETQ. There are 14 residues in the CDR3. The CDR3 sequence: CASSPGGEYTEAFF. DNA for the CDR3: TGCGCCAGCAGCCCGGGCGGGGAGTACACTGAAGCTTTCTTT.

The chain joins TRBV10-1 to TRBJ2-1; possible D gene TRBD2, 5 bases. Trimming left V 6 bases short and J 8 bases short, with 11 bases between. This CDR3 is built from 12 residues. CDR1 and CDR2 from the germline V gene are WNHNN and SYGVQD (reference sequence). CDR3 DNA sequence: TGCGCCAGCAGCGGGCTAGCTGATGAGCAGTTCTTC. This sequence encodes CASSGLADEQFF.

The chain links TRBV7-6 to TRBJ2-3; D is unresolved. The V end lost 1 base, the J end lost 5 bases, and 16 bases lay between the germline ends. The CDR3 runs 16 residues. CDR1 is SGHVS and CDR2 is FNYEAQ in the germline V gene. The CDR3 DNA reads as TGTGCCAGCAGCTTAGGTGGTAGCACGTCGGGAGATACGCAGTATTTT. It translates to CASSLGGSTSGDTQYF.

The chain is built from TRBV9 and TRBJ2-7, with D possibly being TRBD1 (6 bases). Germline lookup yields CDR1 SGDLS and CDR2 YYNGEE. Trimming pared 0 bases from V and 7 bases from J, leaving 17 bases between. This CDR3 contains 15 residues. The DNA for the CDR3 is TGTGCCAGCAGCGTAGATGTCGCCAGGGGCGGAGAGCAGTACTTC. This codes for CASSVDVARGGEQYF.